The clone carrying this TCR beta chain was seen at least ten times. Its target is unknown. The CDR3 is made up of 13 amino acids. With 6 bases clipped from V and 5 bases from J, the junction kept 7 bases outside the gene matches. The germline CDR1 and CDR2 sequences are LGHNA and YNFKEQ. This specimen belongs to a study of blood T cells in healthy people across ages. Study-wide results and limits: Not knowing donor CMV status may have confounded expanded clonotype changes. A roughly linear age-dependent decrease characterized TCR beta diversity per million T cells.

Alongside a J-beta primer mix, a sample-barcoded 5' primer served in a second PCR lasting about 7 to 11 cycles. From each sample, at least 3 million paired-end reads containing CDR3 were obtained. MiXCR, applied by TCRdb to the 5' RACE reads, yields one record per CDR3 protein. Here the sample spans 900,000 to 950,000 distinct CDR3 sequences, 25% to 30% being singletons. The sample was also linked to a second study, of T cells of mothers and their children.

The TCR sequence derives from a woman aged 40-49 years in good health. What was sequenced was blood. The chain uses TRBV4-2 and TRBJ2-7, with 7 positions matching TRBD1. CDR3 DNA sequence: TGTGCCAGCAGTGGGACAGAGGGCCACGAGCAGTACTTC. Protein sequence: CASSGTEGHEQYF.